This entry lists 30 T cell receptor beta chains sequenced from one sample in a study of CD8+ T cells in alopecia areata. Treatment defined: oral pan-JAK inhibitor, 5-10 mg twice daily. TCR sequencing used cDNA made by reverse transcription of extracted RNA. Measured with immunoSEQ multiplex PCR; TCRdb has only the in-frame clones, and not every one. The data contain about 110,000 clones, around 83% of them singletons. The sample consisted of CD8+ T cells sorted from blood, taken at week 24, from a patient treated with tofacitinib. Receptors were obtained from a human donor with alopecia areata.

V gene TRBV5-1 combines with J gene TRBJ1-2; D might be TRBD1 (6 bases). With 3 bases removed from V and 5 bases from J, the gap between germline ends came to 14 bases. CDR1 and CDR2 (germline): SGHRS, YFSETQ. The CDR3 contains 14 residues. The CDR3 DNA sequence: TGCGCCAGCAGCTCGACAAACAGGGAGTATGGCTACACCTTC. Translating gives CASSSTNREYGYTF.

The gene calls are TRBV6-6 and TRBJ1-1, with D hard to call. Trimming stripped 6 bases from V and 6 bases from J, with 11 bases between. CDR3 length equals 12 residues. CDR1 MNHNY and CDR2 SVGAGI come from the germline V gene (reference sequence). Written as DNA, the CDR3 is TGTGCCAGCAGCCGTGGTGGGGCTGAAGCTTTCTTT. It codes for CASSRGGAEAFF.

This clone was seen just once. The CDR3 here is CASSLLDPREQFF. CDR3 coding DNA: TGTGCCAGCAGCCTCCTAGACCCCAGAGAGCAGTTCTTC. The chain links TRBV11-2 to TRBJ2-1; D unresolved. Germline assignment: CDR1 SGHAT and CDR2 FQNNGV. This CDR3 has 13 residues. The V and J ends lost 5 bases and 10 bases respectively, with 15 bases between them.

V is TRBV4-3 and J is TRBJ1-5, with no clear D. The CDR3 is made up of 14 amino acids. CDR1 is LGHNA, CDR2 YSLEER, per germline. The V and J ends lost 0 bases and 5 bases respectively, with 8 bases between them. CDR3 nucleotide sequence: TGCGCCAGCAGCCAAGAGGTGGGGTATCAGCCCCAGCATTTT. The encoded protein is CASSQEVGYQPQHF.

CDR3: CASSPLLSTKDEQYF. CDR3 DNA sequence: TGTGCCAGCTCACCCCTGCTCTCTACCAAAGACGAGCAGTACTTC. This chain links TRBV18 with TRBJ2-7; D gene uncertain. V lost 3 bases and J lost 5, with 17 bases in between. The CDR3 length is 15 residues. The V gene's germline CDR1 is KGHSH and CDR2 LQKENI. The variable domain in full, completed from reference TRBV18 and TRBJ2-7, reads NAGVMQNPRHLVRRRGQEARLRCSPMKGHSHVYWYRQLPEEGLKFMVYLQKENIIDESGMPKERFSAEFPKEGPSILRIQQVVRGDSAAYFCASSPLLSTKDEQYFGPGTRLTVT.

This chain joins TRBV19 and TRBJ2-7; tentatively, D is TRBD1 or TRBD2 (5 bases each). The V end lost 10 bases, the J end lost 2 bases, and 12 bases lay between the germline ends. Germline CDR1 and CDR2: LNHDA and SQIVND (reference sequence). The CDR3 consists of 12 residues. CDR3 nucleotides: TGTGCCACCGGGACGCCTACCTACGAGCAGTACTTC. Protein: CATGTPTYEQYF.

DNA of the CDR3: TGTGCCAGCAGCTTGTTGATAGTCCGGGCAGGGAGCGAGCAGTACTTC. Protein: CASSLLIVRAGSEQYF. J is TRBJ2-7 and V is TRBV5-6; D is possibly TRBD1 or TRBD2 (5 bases each). CDR1 and CDR2 (germline): SGHDT, YYEEEE. The CDR3 spans 16 residues. V lost 1 base to trimming and J lost 6 bases, with 20 bases between them.

In this sample, this clone turned up once. The chain joins TRBV5-6 to TRBJ2-1, with D maybe TRBD2 (6 bases). V was pared by 4 bases and J by 6 bases, with 11 bases between. Germline V gene data show CDR1 as SGHDT and CDR2 as YYEEEE. This CDR3 spans 13 amino acids. This CDR3 reads CASSTGTSNEQFF. The CDR3 region has the DNA TGTGCCAGCAGCACCGGGACTTCCAATGAGCAGTTCTTC.

About this clone: A junction boundary mismatches the germline segment, possibly from a read error. The chain joins TRBV7-7 to TRBJ2-7; possibly TRBD1 for D (7 bases). Germline assignment: CDR1 SSHAT and CDR2 FNYEAQ (reference sequence). CDR3 length equals 15 residues. The CDR3 loop reads CASSLSGGPSYEQYF. Here the CDR3 DNA reads TGTGCTAGCAGCCTGTCAGGGGGGCCGTCCTACGAGCAGTACTTC.

V is TRBV27 and J is TRBJ1-2, with TRBD1 as a possible D gene (6 bases). The V end was cut by 6 bases, the J end by 8 bases, with 25 bases between. CDR3 length: 16 residues. Germline V gives CDR1 MNHEY, CDR2 SMNVEV (reference sequence). The CDR3 region is CASSAGWEDRSGGYTF. The CDR3 nucleotides read TGTGCCAGCAGCGCCGGGTGGGAGGACAGAAGCGGCGGCTACACCTTC.

This clone was counted a few times. Different DNA sequences within this sample yield the same CDR3. In DNA form, the CDR3 reads TGTGCCAGCAGCGGAGGACCCTACAATGAGCAGTTCTTC. Residues: CASSGGPYNEQFF. The chain combines TRBV9 with TRBJ2-1; no clear D gene. The CDR3 spans 13 residues. The germline V gene encodes CDR1 SGDLS and CDR2 YYNGEE. Between the trimmed V and J ends, which lost 3 bases and 2 bases, there was a span of 6 bases.

The rearrangement joins TRBV19 to TRBJ1-1, with D possibly TRBD1 on 5 matching bases. The CDR3 sequence is 11 residues long. The V and J ends lost 8 bases and 9 bases respectively, with 13 bases between them. Germline V gene lookup returns CDR1 LNHDA and CDR2 SQIVND (reference sequence). In DNA, the CDR3 is TGTGCCAGTTGGGACGACAATCAAGCTTTCTTT. Translating gives CASWDDNQAFF.

The gene calls are TRBV29-1 and TRBJ2-5; the match to TRBD2 covers 13 bases. Germline V gives CDR1 SQVTM, CDR2 ANQGSEA. CDR3 length equals 14 residues. J was trimmed by 2 bases and V by 7 bases; bases with no gene match: 4. The CDR3 nucleotides are TGCAGCGGGGGACTAGCGGGGTTACAAGAGACCCAGTACTTC. Its translation: CSGGLAGLQETQYF.

This chain joins TRBV6-5 and TRBJ2-7; TRBD1 or TRBD2 may be the D gene (5 bases each). The ends were cut back, 3 bases at V and 5 bases at J, with 20 bases in the middle. The germline gives CDR1 MNHEY, CDR2 SVGAGI. The CDR3 length is 16 residues. The CDR3 coding sequence is TGTGCCAGCAGTTATTCGGCAGACACGGGGCTCAACGAGCAGTACTTC. Amino acids: CASSYSADTGLNEQYF.

The V call is TRBV7-9, the J call TRBJ2-6; D unclear. With 5 bases removed from V and 4 bases from J, the gap between germline ends came to 15 bases. Germline assignment: CDR1 SEHNR and CDR2 FQNEAQ (reference sequence). CDR3 size: 16 residues. In nucleotides, the CDR3 is TGTGCCAGCAGCCCCCCGGCGGTAAACGGGGCCAACGTCCTGACTTTC. Amino acid sequence: CASSPPAVNGANVLTF.

This chain connects TRBV4-1 to TRBJ2-3; tentatively, D is TRBD2 (6 bases). CDR3 length: 17 residues. Trimming shortened V by 5 bases and J by 2 bases, and 20 bases separated the two germline ends. CDR1 and CDR2 (germline): MGHRA, YSYEKL. The CDR3 region is CASSESGGTPYTDTQYF. The CDR3, as DNA: TGCGCCAGCAGCGAATCCGGAGGGACTCCATACACAGATACGCAGTATTTT.

The J gene is TRBJ2-2, the V gene TRBV4-1, with 8 bases lining up with TRBD1. Germline CDR1 is MGHRA and CDR2 is YSYEKL. This CDR3 has 19 residues. Trimming cost V 0 bases and J 4 bases; bases outside gene matches: 13. The DNA of the CDR3 is TGCGCCAGCAGCCAAGATCATGGGTCGGCAGGGGGCTTCACCGGGGAGCTGTTTTTT. Translation: CASSQDHGSAGGFTGELFF.

The chain has TRBV5-4 and TRBJ2-2; maybe TRBD1 (5 bases). CDR3 size: 14 residues. Deletions cut 0 bases from V and 7 bases from J, with 10 bases between. The germline V gene has CDR1 SGHNT and CDR2 YYREEE (reference sequence). Here the CDR3 DNA reads TGTGCCAGCAGCTTGGCAGGGTTTGGCGGGGAGCTGTTTTTT. Translating it yields CASSLAGFGGELFF.

This clone was recorded only once. The V gene is TRBV2, the J gene TRBJ2-6; 8 nucleotides align to TRBD1. This CDR3 spans 16 amino acids. The germline V gene has CDR1 SNHLY and CDR2 FYNNEI. The ends lost 7 bases at V and 0 bases at J; junction bases unmatched: 5. The chain's CDR3 is CASIDRGDSGANVLTF. In DNA, the CDR3 is TGTGCCAGCATCGACAGGGGAGACTCTGGGGCCAACGTCCTGACTTTC.

This chain links TRBV7-9 with TRBJ2-3; no clear D gene. Between the trimmed V and J ends, which lost 4 bases and 4 bases, there was a span of 12 bases. CDR1 is SEHNR, CDR2 FQNEAQ, per germline (reference sequence). The CDR3 consists of 14 residues. CDR3: CASSSTNGPDTQYF. CDR3 coding DNA: TGTGCCAGCAGCTCCACGAACGGCCCAGATACGCAGTATTTT.

CDR3 in amino acids: CASSPLRGQGEQYF. CDR3 DNA sequence: TGCGCCAGCAGCCCGCTTCGGGGCCAGGGTGAGCAGTACTTC. The rearrangement uses TRBV4-3 and TRBJ2-7; tentatively, D is TRBD1 or TRBD2 (5 bases each). The V end was cut by 4 bases, the J end by 7 bases, with 17 bases between. CDR1 and CDR2 (germline): LGHNA, YSLEER. The CDR3 runs to 14 residues.

The chain recombines TRBV7-2 with TRBJ2-7; D perhaps matches TRBD2 (6 bases). Germline loops: CDR1 SGHTA, CDR2 FQGNSA. The CDR3 consists of 13 residues. Trimming removed 3 bases from V and 7 bases from J, with 13 bases in between. The CDR3 DNA reads TGTGCCAGCAGCTTTCGGACGGCGGGGGAGCAGTACTTC. The encoded protein is CASSFRTAGEQYF. The whole variable domain, filled in from reference TRBV7-2 and TRBJ2-7, reads GAGVSQSPSNKVTEKGKDVELRCDPISGHTALYWYRQSLGQGLEFLIYFQGNSAPDKSGLPSDRFSAERTGGSVSTLTIQRTQQEDSAVYLCASSFRTAGEQYFGPGTRLTVT.

The chain carries TRBV27 and TRBJ2-1; the match to TRBD1 covers 7 bases. CDR3 length: 16 residues. Germline V lookup: CDR1 MNHEY, CDR2 SMNVEV (reference sequence). V was clipped by 4 bases and J by 0 bases; unmatched bases: 6. CDR3 residues: CASSSPRTGSYNEQFF. Written as DNA, the CDR3 is TGTGCCAGCAGTTCCCCTCGGACAGGCTCCTACAATGAGCAGTTCTTC.

The rearrangement uses TRBV23-1 and TRBJ2-7; possibly TRBD1 for D (5 bases). TRBV23-1 is given ORF status, its function remaining uncertain. This CDR3 is 15 amino acids long. V dropped 6 bases and J dropped 4 bases, with 19 bases sitting between them. The DNA for the CDR3 is TGCGCCAGCAGCCACTGGGGCAGAAGGGGATACGAGCAGTACTTC. This sequence encodes CASSHWGRRGYEQYF.

This clone was recorded only once. The CDR3 sequence is CASSYSNHEQFF. The CDR3 DNA sequence: TGTGCCAGCAGTTACTCGAACCATGAGCAGTTCTTC. This chain connects TRBV6-6 to TRBJ2-1; the D is unclear. Germline CDR1 is MNHNY and CDR2 is SVGAGI (reference sequence). Trimming shortened V by 0 bases and J by 8 bases, and 5 bases separated the two germline ends. The CDR3 has 12 residues.

V is TRBV7-8 and J is TRBJ1-1; D gene unclear. The V and J ends lost 1 base and 2 bases respectively, with 5 bases between them. Germline V gene data show CDR1 as SGHVS and CDR2 as FQNEAQ. This CDR3 region has 13 residues. Written as DNA, the CDR3 is TGTGCCAGCAGCTTAGGAGCCAACACTGAAGCTTTCTTT. This codes for CASSLGANTEAFF.

J is TRBJ1-2 and V is TRBV4-1; no definite D call. Germline CDR1 reads MGHRA; CDR2 reads YSYEKL. The CDR3 has 14 residues. V lost 3 bases and J lost 2, with 10 bases in between. CDR3 sequence: CASSHLRGNYGYTF. The CDR3 DNA reads as TGCGCCAGCAGCCACTTAAGAGGGAACTATGGCTACACCTTC.

This chain links TRBV5-1 with TRBJ2-1; 7 positions agree with TRBD1. This CDR3 is built from 15 residues. After removal of 0 bases from V and 4 bases from J, the junction contained 4 bases not matched to a gene. The germline V gene has CDR1 SGHRS and CDR2 YFSETQ. CDR3 in amino acids: CASSLGDSSYNEQFF. The CDR3 nucleotides read TGCGCCAGCAGCTTGGGGGACAGCTCTTACAATGAGCAGTTCTTC.

The sample holds a few counts of this clone. The chain combines TRBV13 with TRBJ2-3; TRBD2 agrees at 11 bases. Germline values: CDR1 PRHDT, CDR2 FYEKMQ (reference sequence). The CDR3 contains 15 residues. The trim removed 7 bases at V and 5 bases at J, leaving 8 bases unmatched. CDR3 in amino acids: CASTRTSGLLDTQYF. CDR3 DNA sequence: TGTGCCAGCACCAGGACTAGCGGGCTGTTAGATACGCAGTATTTT.

The chain has TRBV30 and TRBJ1-1; 9 positions match TRBD1. V dropped 0 bases and J dropped 11; count of bases not matched to a gene: 7. Germline lookup yields CDR1 GTSNPN and CDR2 SVGIG (reference sequence). The CDR3 covers 13 residues. In DNA, the CDR3 is TGTGCCTGGAGTGTAGGTGGGGACAGGGTTGCTTTCTTT. Protein product: CAWSVGGDRVAFF.